This TCR beta chain came from a study of control samples from healthy donors and cancer patients. Repertoires were generated with immunoSEQ multiplex PCR, while TCRdb's copy carries only in-frame clones and drops some. The sample holds 70,000 or so clones, 85% to 90% seen once. Germline CDR1 MNHNS, CDR2 SASEGT. Trimming cost V 3 bases and J 3 bases, with 5 bases left between them. This CDR3 has 12 residues. The chain employs TRBV6-1 and TRBJ1-2; no definite D call. Sequenced input: PBMCs. This clonotype was obtained from a man aged 55-75 years with lung cancer. The CDR3 coding sequence is TGTGCCAGCAGTGACGGTTACTATGGCTACACCTTC. Translation: CASSDGYYGYTF.